These T cell receptor beta chains were read from a single sample in a study of blood T cell repertoires in COVID-19. TCRdb's table, derived via immunoSEQ multiplex PCR, lists solely in-frame clones and lacks some. The sample has over 35,000 clones, just under 85% seen once. The sample was peripheral blood. These receptors were obtained from a human donor with acute or convalescent COVID-19. The donor label of this sample is uncertain. The CDR3 runs from the conserved cysteine through the conserved F or W. The D gene is left open where the match is weak. Size is stated for part of the rows, as once, few or many counts, or as a class when the clone is expanded.

clone size: medium-sized
V gene: TRBV4-1
D gene: NA
J gene: TRBJ1-1
CDR3 DNA: TGCGCCAGCAGCCTCCTTAACGGGGGAAACACTGAAGCTTTCTTT
CDR3 protein: CASSLLNGGNTEAFF

clone size: NA
V gene: TRBV28
D gene: NA
J gene: TRBJ2-3
CDR3 DNA: TGTGCCAGCAGTCTTTCGGCCGGCGCGACTAGCACAGATACGCAGTATTTT
CDR3 protein: CASSLSAGATSTDTQYF

clone size: once
V gene: TRBV9
D gene: NA
J gene: TRBJ2-7
CDR3 DNA: TGTGCCAGCAGCGTCCACGGCGGGAAGGACTACGAGCAGTACTTC
CDR3 protein: CASSVHGGKDYEQYF

clone size: NA
V gene: TRBV10-1
D gene: TRBD2
J gene: TRBJ2-1
CDR3 DNA: TGCGCCAGCAGTCCAGGACTAGCCCGGGAGATCTACAATGAGCAGTTCTTC
CDR3 protein: CASSPGLAREIYNEQFF

clone size: once
V gene: TRBV28
D gene: NA
J gene: TRBJ1-1
CDR3 DNA: TGTGCCAGCAGTTTCGGAGTCATCCATCTGAACACTGAAGCTTTCTTT
CDR3 protein: CASSFGVIHLNTEAFF

clone size: few
V gene: TRBV2
D gene: NA
J gene: TRBJ2-7
CDR3 DNA: TGTGCCAGCACATCAGCGCAAGGTGGCTCCTACGAGCAGTACTTC
CDR3 protein: CASTSAQGGSYEQYF

clone size: NA
V gene: TRBV18
D gene: TRBD1
J gene: TRBJ1-2
CDR3 DNA: TGTGCCAGCTCACCATGGGCGGACAGGGGTATCTATGGCTACACCTTC
CDR3 protein: CASSPWADRGIYGYTF

clone size: NA
V gene: TRBV11-2
D gene: TRBD2
J gene: TRBJ2-3
CDR3 DNA: TGTGCCAGCAGCTGGCGGGGGACAGATACGCAGTATTTT
CDR3 protein: CASSWRGTDTQYF

clone size: NA
V gene: TRBV23-1
D gene: TRBD1
J gene: TRBJ2-4
CDR3 DNA: TGCGCCAGCAGTCACCCCCGGCGGACAGGGACCCTGGTCCGTGGCAAAAACATTCAGTACTTC
CDR3 protein: CASSHPRRTGTLVRGKNIQYF

clone size: NA
V gene: TRBV7-9
D gene: TRBD1
J gene: TRBJ1-5
CDR3 DNA: TGTGCCAGCAGCTCGGGACAGGGGTACGGACAGCCCCAGCATTTT
CDR3 protein: CASSSGQGYGQPQHF

clone size: few
V gene: TRBV3-1/TRBV3-2
D gene: NA
J gene: TRBJ1-2
CDR3 DNA: TGTGCCAGCAGCCAAATTAATCGACTTGCGGGCGGCTACACCTTC
CDR3 protein: CASSQINRLAGGYTF

clone size: NA
V gene: TRBV7-6
D gene: NA
J gene: TRBJ2-3
CDR3 DNA: TGTGCCAGCAGCTTAGAAGGGCAGGGCAAGGATACGCAGTATTTT
CDR3 protein: CASSLEGQGKDTQYF

clone size: once
V gene: TRBV20-1
D gene: NA
J gene: TRBJ1-2
CDR3 DNA: TGCAGTGCTAGTGCGGGGAATGGCTACACCTTC
CDR3 protein: CSASAGNGYTF

clone size: NA
V gene: TRBV10-2
D gene: TRBD1
J gene: TRBJ2-2
CDR3 DNA: TGCGCCAGCAGTGGGGGGGACAGGGTGACCGGGGAGCTGTTTTTT
CDR3 protein: CASSGGDRVTGELFF

clone size: NA
V gene: TRBV5-1
D gene: NA
J gene: TRBJ2-2
CDR3 DNA: TGCGCCAGCAGCTTGGAGGCAGGGCCCCCCGGGGAGCTGTTTTTT
CDR3 protein: CASSLEAGPPGELFF

clone size: NA
V gene: TRBV4-1
D gene: NA
J gene: TRBJ2-7
CDR3 DNA: TGCGCCAGCAGCCACTTCCCCCAGGGCGCAGGCTCCTACGAGCAGTACTTC
CDR3 protein: CASSHFPQGAGSYEQYF

clone size: NA
V gene: TRBV3-1/TRBV3-2
D gene: TRBD2
J gene: TRBJ2-5
CDR3 DNA: TGTGCCAGCAGCCCGCGGGGGACCCAAGAGACCCAGTACTTC
CDR3 protein: CASSPRGTQETQYF

clone size: NA
V gene: TRBV27
D gene: TRBD1
J gene: TRBJ1-6
CDR3 DNA: TGTGCCAGCAGTTTAGTTGGGACAGGGGGCAGGTCCAGCTCCTATAATTCACCCCTCCACTTT
CDR3 protein: CASSLVGTGGRSSSYNSPLHF

clone size: NA
V gene: TRBV11-2
D gene: NA
J gene: TRBJ2-5
CDR3 DNA: TGTGCCAGCAGCTTTCCAAGCGTAGAGACCCAGTACTTC
CDR3 protein: CASSFPSVETQYF

clone size: NA
V gene: TRBV28
D gene: NA
J gene: TRBJ2-1
CDR3 DNA: TGTGCCAGCAGAGGGGGTGTGAATGAGCAGTTCTTC
CDR3 protein: CASRGGVNEQFF

clone size: NA
V gene: TRBV5-5
D gene: NA
J gene: TRBJ2-2
CDR3 DNA: TGTGCCAGCAGCCCGGCGGGCAACACGAACACCGGGGAGCTGTTTTTT
CDR3 protein: CASSPAGNTNTGELFF

clone size: few
V gene: TRBV5-1
D gene: TRBD2
J gene: TRBJ2-1
CDR3 DNA: TGCGCCAGCAGCTTGGCCGCTAGCGGGTCCTCGTCCTACAATGAGCAGTTCTTC
CDR3 protein: CASSLAASGSSSYNEQFF

clone size: NA
V gene: TRBV6-5
D gene: TRBD2
J gene: TRBJ2-1
CDR3 DNA: TGTGCCAGCAGTATCGGACTAGCGGGAGCGGAAGAGCAGTTCTTC
CDR3 protein: CASSIGLAGAEEQFF

clone size: NA
V gene: TRBV28
D gene: NA
J gene: TRBJ2-7
CDR3 DNA: TGTGCCAGCAGTGATTCCCGGGACTACGAGCAGTACTTC
CDR3 protein: CASSDSRDYEQYF

clone size: NA
V gene: TRBV18
D gene: TRBD1
J gene: TRBJ2-5
CDR3 DNA: TGTGCCAGCTCACCTCCTGGACAGGAAGAGACCCAGTACTTC
CDR3 protein: CASSPPGQEETQYF

clone size: once
V gene: TRBV25-1
D gene: NA
J gene: TRBJ2-7
CDR3 DNA: TGTGCCAGCAGTGGACGGACGGAACAGGACTACGAGCAGTACTTC
CDR3 protein: CASSGRTEQDYEQYF

clone size: NA
V gene: TRBV9
D gene: TRBD1
J gene: TRBJ1-2
CDR3 DNA: TGTGCCAGCAGCGTTCGAGACAGGGCAGGCGGCTACACCTTC
CDR3 protein: CASSVRDRAGGYTF

clone size: NA
V gene: TRBV13
D gene: NA
J gene: TRBJ1-6
CDR3 DNA: TGTGCCAGCAGCCCAAGTGTACAGGGAACGGCTCGTAATTCACCCCTCCACTTT
CDR3 protein: CASSPSVQGTARNSPLHF

clone size: NA
V gene: TRBV28
D gene: TRBD1
J gene: TRBJ1-2
CDR3 DNA: TGTGCCAGCATTGGGACAGGGATTCTTGGGGTGGAATATGGCTACACCTTC
CDR3 protein: CASIGTGILGVEYGYTF

clone size: NA
V gene: TRBV28
D gene: TRBD2
J gene: TRBJ2-4
CDR3 DNA: TGTGCCAGCAGTTTAGGTGGCGGGGGGAGGAACATTCAGTACTTC
CDR3 protein: CASSLGGGGRNIQYF

clone size: NA
V gene: TRBV4-1
D gene: TRBD1
J gene: TRBJ1-5
CDR3 DNA: TGCGCCAGCAGCCAAGCGACAGGGGGCCATCAGCCCCAGCATTTT
CDR3 protein: CASSQATGGHQPQHF

clone size: NA
V gene: TRBV3-1/TRBV3-2
D gene: NA
J gene: TRBJ1-1
CDR3 DNA: TGTGCCAGCAGCCAATTCAGATCAGGGAAAAACACTGAAGCTTTCTTT
CDR3 protein: CASSQFRSGKNTEAFF

clone size: NA
V gene: TRBV9
D gene: NA
J gene: TRBJ2-3
CDR3 DNA: TGTGCCAGCAGCGTAGGGGTCATGGTGGCGGGGAATACGCAGTATTTT
CDR3 protein: CASSVGVMVAGNTQYF

clone size: few
V gene: TRBV2
D gene: TRBD1
J gene: TRBJ2-7
CDR3 DNA: TGTGCCAGCAGCCCCCGGGACAGGGGGCGGGACGAGCAGTACTTC
CDR3 protein: CASSPRDRGRDEQYF

clone size: NA
V gene: TRBV5-1
D gene: TRBD2
J gene: TRBJ2-3
CDR3 DNA: TGCGCCAGCAGCTCGGGACTAGCGGCTGCTAGCACAGATACGCAGTATTTT
CDR3 protein: CASSSGLAAASTDTQYF

clone size: NA
V gene: TRBV27
D gene: NA
J gene: TRBJ2-3
CDR3 DNA: TGTGCCAGCACCGTAAGGGGGTACGGAGATACGCAGTATTTT
CDR3 protein: CASTVRGYGDTQYF

clone size: NA
V gene: TRBV28
D gene: NA
J gene: TRBJ1-3
CDR3 DNA: TGTGCCAGCAGTTTGCAGCAGGGGTTGGGAAACACCATATATTTT
CDR3 protein: CASSLQQGLGNTIYF

clone size: NA
V gene: TRBV25-1
D gene: NA
J gene: TRBJ1-6
CDR3 DNA: TGTGCCAGCAGAGTGAGGGAAGACTCACCCCTCCACTTT
CDR3 protein: CASRVREDSPLHF

clone size: NA
V gene: TRBV6-5
D gene: TRBD1
J gene: TRBJ2-7
CDR3 DNA: TGTGCCAGCAGTCTGCGGACAGGTGACTACGAGCAGTACTTC
CDR3 protein: CASSLRTGDYEQYF

clone size: NA
V gene: TRBV6-1
D gene: TRBD1
J gene: TRBJ1-2
CDR3 DNA: TGTGCCAGCAGTGAAGCCAGGGGGAACTATGGCTACACCTTC
CDR3 protein: CASSEARGNYGYTF

clone size: few
V gene: TRBV6-6
D gene: TRBD1
J gene: TRBJ2-2
CDR3 DNA: TGTGCCAGCAGAACAGGGGGTAACACCGGGGAGCTGTTTTTT
CDR3 protein: CASRTGGNTGELFF

clone size: NA
V gene: TRBV5-1
D gene: NA
J gene: TRBJ1-4
CDR3 DNA: TGCGCCAGCAGCTCGAGTCTGACTGGCGAAAAACTGTTTTTT
CDR3 protein: CASSSSLTGEKLFF

clone size: NA
V gene: TRBV12-3/TRBV12-4
D gene: NA
J gene: TRBJ2-1
CDR3 DNA: TGTGCCAGCAGACTCACCGGGGGTGAGCAGTTCTTC
CDR3 protein: CASRLTGGEQFF

clone size: NA
V gene: TRBV24-1
D gene: NA
J gene: TRBJ2-3
CDR3 DNA: TGTGCCACCAGTGATGTGAGAGATCGGACAGATACGCAGTATTTT
CDR3 protein: CATSDVRDRTDTQYF

clone size: NA
V gene: TRBV2
D gene: TRBD1
J gene: TRBJ1-4
CDR3 DNA: TGTGCCAGTAGGGTGGACAGGTCTAATGAAAAACTGTTTTTT
CDR3 protein: CASRVDRSNEKLFF

clone size: NA
V gene: TRBV7-2
D gene: NA
J gene: TRBJ2-1
CDR3 DNA: TGTGCCAGCAGCCCGACTACCTCCTACAATGAGCAGTTCTTC
CDR3 protein: CASSPTTSYNEQFF

clone size: NA
V gene: TRBV28
D gene: NA
J gene: TRBJ1-1
CDR3 DNA: TGTGCCAGCAGTAGGGGGACTGAAGCTTTCTTT
CDR3 protein: CASSRGTEAFF

clone size: NA
V gene: TRBV19
D gene: NA
J gene: TRBJ2-1
CDR3 DNA: TGTGCCAGTAGTATCGCAGCGGACCTCTACAATGAGCAGTTCTTC
CDR3 protein: CASSIAADLYNEQFF

clone size: NA
V gene: TRBV4-3
D gene: NA
J gene: TRBJ2-7
CDR3 DNA: TGCGCCAGCAGTGCAGGGGACTACGAGCAGTACTTC
CDR3 protein: CASSAGDYEQYF

clone size: NA
V gene: TRBV28
D gene: NA
J gene: TRBJ2-2
CDR3 DNA: TGTGCCAGCAGTTTAAACCCCCCCCCTTGGCTTCTTGACACCGGGGAGCTGTTTTTT
CDR3 protein: CASSLNPPPWLLDTGELFF

clone size: few
V gene: TRBV7-8
D gene: NA
J gene: TRBJ1-1
CDR3 DNA: TGTGCCAGCAGCTTAGAAGGGGGTAACGCCAACACTGAAGCTTTCTTT
CDR3 protein: CASSLEGGNANTEAFF